The 12 T cell receptor beta chains below were found in one sample sequenced in a study of blood T cells in healthy people across ages. Primed by a sample-barcoded 5' primer and a J-beta primer mix, a second PCR proceeded for 7 to 11 cycles. From the 5' RACE reads, TCRdb called clonotypes with MiXCR, one entry per CDR3 protein. This sample has some 760,000 distinct CDR3 sequences; 20% to 25% occur once, and the top ten carry around 3.6%. The data were also submitted as part of a second study, on T cells of mothers and their children.

Sequenced: blood. The receptors stem from a boy between 10 and 17 years old in good health.

The genes are TRBV28 and TRBJ1-2, with D perhaps matching TRBD1 (6 bases). CDR3 length: 12 residues. V gave up 5 bases and J gave up 6 bases, with 10 bases separating them. In germline, CDR1 is MDHEN, CDR2 SYDVKM. CDR3 loop: CASSGQHDGYTF. The CDR3 DNA is TGTGCCAGCAGTGGACAGCATGATGGCTACACCTTC.

This rearrangement joins TRBV5-1 to TRBJ1-5; D remains ambiguous. This CDR3 has 15 residues. Germline V gives CDR1 SGHRS, CDR2 YFSETQ. The germline V and J ends were trimmed by 6 bases and 7 bases, with 20 bases remaining between them. The CDR3 DNA sequence: TGCGCCAGCAACCATCCTTTAGTGGGGAAGCAGCCCCAGCATTTT. It yields the protein CASNHPLVGKQPQHF.

This clonotype was observed a handful of times. The V call is TRBV5-1, the J call TRBJ2-3; no definite D call. Trimming pared 0 bases from V and 2 bases from J, leaving 19 bases between. Germline V lookup: CDR1 SGHRS, CDR2 YFSETQ. The CDR3 is 18 amino acids. The CDR3 loop reads CASSLESILGVLTDTQYF. CDR3 coding DNA: TGCGCCAGCAGCTTGGAGTCTATTCTTGGGGTTCTCACAGATACGCAGTATTTT.

The rearrangement joins TRBV7-2 to TRBJ2-3; D might be TRBD1 (5 bases). V lost 1 base and J 2 bases, leaving 16 bases between the germline ends. The germline V gene has CDR1 SGHTA and CDR2 FQGNSA. The CDR3 loop spans 17 amino acids. The CDR3 loop is CASSLEGQGWYTDTQYF. The DNA of the CDR3 is TGTGCCAGCAGCTTAGAAGGCCAGGGTTGGTACACAGATACGCAGTATTTT.

V is TRBV6-2 or TRBV6-3 and J is TRBJ2-3; D uncertain. CDR3 length equals 15 residues. Germline V gene data show CDR1 as MNHEY and CDR2 as SVGEGT. V lost 6 bases to trimming and J lost 1 base, with 14 bases between them. CDR3 bases: TGTGCCAGCAGCAGAAGGCCGATTGGCACAGATACGCAGTATTTT. It specifies CASSRRPIGTDTQYF.

This clonotype has just a few counts. The chain is built from TRBV20-1 and TRBJ2-3; D might be TRBD2 (6 bases). The CDR3 is 14 residues long. CDR1 is DFQATT, CDR2 SNEGSKA, per germline (reference sequence). V lost 6 bases, J lost 4 bases, and 17 bases lay in between. For the CDR3, the DNA is TGCAGTGCCGACGCTAGCGCTGTCGCAGATACGCAGTATTTT. Translated: CSADASAVADTQYF.

This clonotype was seen once. V gene TRBV12-3 or TRBV12-4 combines with J gene TRBJ1-4, with a weak D call TRBD1 (5 bases). Trimming removed 3 bases at V and 0 bases at J, with 17 bases between. This CDR3 has 18 residues. Written as DNA, the CDR3 is TGTGCCAGCAGTTTTGTTGGCGGGGCTACTGCAACTAATGAAAAACTGTTTTTT. Encoded protein: CASSFVGGATATNEKLFF.

This clonotype was observed a few times. The gene calls are TRBV20-1 and TRBJ2-1; D perhaps matches TRBD2 (6 bases). Trimming cost V 5 bases and J 4 bases, with 18 bases left between them. This CDR3 has 15 residues. CDR1 is DFQATT and CDR2 is SNEGSKA in the germline V gene (reference sequence). CDR3: CSAPTGLAYYNEQFF. In DNA form, the CDR3 reads TGCAGTGCTCCAACAGGCCTAGCGTATTACAATGAGCAGTTCTTC.

This chain uses TRBV11-2 with TRBJ2-5, with 7 positions matching TRBD1. The J call may be wrong; the DNA end is better matched by TRBJ2-7. The CDR3 extends over 15 amino acids. In germline, CDR1 is SGHAT, CDR2 FQNNGV. CDR3 nucleotides: TGTGCCAGCAGCTTAGACAGGGGGTTCCTCTACGAGCAGTACTTC. Translation: CASSLDRGFLYEQYF.

This clonotype was recorded a few times. The chain couples TRBV10-3 to TRBJ2-1, with 7 bases identical to TRBD2. V trimming: 2 bases; J trimming: 8 bases; junction bases outside the gene matches: 12. This CDR3 spans 16 amino acids. CDR1 is ENHRY and CDR2 is SYGVKD in the germline V gene. The CDR3 region has the DNA TGTGCCATCAGTGAGCCGCCAGCGGGACTCCGGGATGAGCAGTTCTTC. It is translated as CAISEPPAGLRDEQFF.

The V gene is TRBV7-2, the J gene TRBJ2-3; the match to TRBD1 covers 8 bases. V dropped 7 bases and J dropped 4; count of bases not matched to a gene: 4. The germline CDR1 and CDR2 sequences are SGHTA and FQGNSA. The CDR3 consists of 13 residues. CDR3 in amino acids: CASNVQGADTQYF. The CDR3 coding sequence is TGTGCCAGCAACGTACAGGGGGCAGATACGCAGTATTTT. The full variable domain, completed using reference TRBV7-2 and TRBJ2-3, is GAGVSQSPSNKVTEKGKDVELRCDPISGHTALYWYRQSLGQGLEFLIYFQGNSAPDKSGLPSDRFSAERTGGSVSTLTIQRTQQEDSAVYLCASNVQGADTQYFGPGTRLTVL.

This clonotype was counted between two and nine times. This chain uses TRBV29-1 with TRBJ1-3, with D unclear. The CDR3 is 14 amino acids. The V gene's germline CDR1 is SQVTM and CDR2 ANQGSEA. Between the trimmed V and J ends, which lost 4 bases and 0 bases, there was a span of 10 bases. The CDR3 bases are TGCAGCGTTGTGTACAGCCACTCTGGAAACACCATATATTTT. It codes for CSVVYSHSGNTIYF.